A selection of T cell receptor beta chains follows, all from one sample in a study of blood T cell dynamics during melanoma immunotherapy. Generated by immunoSEQ multiplex PCR, the TCRdb table keeps only in-frame clones and is missing some. Altogether tens of thousands of clones are present, around 88% being singletons, with the ten largest covering approximately 4.6%. The sample was blood, taken from a patient treated with checkpoint blockade. Source of these receptors: a human donor with melanoma. The CDR3 runs from the conserved cysteine through the conserved F or W. D genes are given only for firm matches. Clone size is given for some rows only: seen once, a few or many times, or a class if the clone is expanded.

abundance,j_gene,v_gene,d_gene,CDR3nt,CDR3aa
NA,TRBJ2-5,TRBV29-1,NA,TGCAGCGTTGAAGATGTCGGAGGGGGTGGGGAGCAGTACTTC,CSVEDVGGGGEQYF
few,TRBJ2-7,TRBV28,NA,TGTGCCAGCAGTTCATCCGGGACGCCTACCTACGAGCAGTACTTC,CASSSSGTPTYEQYF
NA,TRBJ2-1,TRBV19,TRBD2,TGTGCCAGTAGTATTAGCGGGAGGGAAAACAATGAGCAGTTCTTC,CASSISGRENNEQFF
NA,TRBJ1-6,TRBV6-5,TRBD1,TGTGCCAGCAGTTATCTACAGGGGTATAATTCACCCCTCCACTTT,CASSYLQGYNSPLHF
NA,TRBJ2-3,TRBV11-2,NA,TGTGCCAGCAGCTTAGGGGCCACAGATACGCAGTATTTT,CASSLGATDTQYF
once,TRBJ2-1,TRBV5-8,NA,TGTGCCAGCAGCTCCCGGACAACAATCAATGAGCAGTTCTTC,CASSSRTTINEQFF
NA,TRBJ1-2,TRBV28,TRBD1,TGTGCCAGCAGTCTCTTTCAGGGGGCAGGGGGCTACACCTTC,CASSLFQGAGGYTF
NA,TRBJ2-1,TRBV7-2,NA,TGTGCCAGCAGCGAATGGGACTTTTACAATGAGCAGTTCTTC,CASSEWDFYNEQFF
NA,TRBJ2-2,TRBV7-3,TRBD1,TGTGCCAGCAGCTTAAAGCCCCCAGGGGGACGAGCGAACACCGGGGAGCTGTTTTTT,CASSLKPPGGRANTGELFF
NA,TRBJ2-7,TRBV6-1,NA,TGTGCCAGCAGCCTCGACCCAGGGTGGTACGAGCAGTACTTC,CASSLDPGWYEQYF
NA,TRBJ1-1,TRBV28,NA,TGTGCCAGCAGTTCACTCCCCCTGGGGCAAGCTTTCTTT,CASSSLPLGQAFF
NA,TRBJ2-1,TRBV28,TRBD2,TGTGCCAGCAGTGAGACTAGCGGGATTTCCAGGCCGCAGGTTTCGGATGAGCAGTTCTTC,CASSETSGISRPQVSDEQFF
NA,TRBJ2-3,TRBV28,TRBD2,TGTGCCACCCGCACGGGGGGGTTATCAGATACGCAGTATTTT,CATRTGGLSDTQYF
NA,TRBJ2-7,TRBV28,NA,TGTGCCAGCAGTTTATCTCAGGGGGGATTGGGCGAGCAGTACTTC,CASSLSQGGLGEQYF
NA,TRBJ2-7,TRBV5-6,TRBD2,TGTGCCAGCATCCTAGCGGGAGGGTACGAGCAGTACTTC,CASILAGGYEQYF
NA,TRBJ2-2,TRBV2,TRBD2,TGTGCCAGCAGCGCAGCGGGAGGGCCGGATACCGGGGAGCTGTTTTTT,CASSAAGGPDTGELFF
NA,TRBJ1-1,TRBV28,TRBD1,TGTGCCAGCACCGGGAGGGGGACAGGGAGAATGAACACTGAAGCTTTCTTT,CASTGRGTGRMNTEAFF
NA,TRBJ2-1,TRBV5-1,TRBD2,TGCGCCAGCAGCTTGCTAGCGGGAGGGCCCGGGGAGCAGTTCTTC,CASSLLAGGPGEQFF
NA,TRBJ2-5,TRBV5-1,TRBD1,TGCGCCAGCAGCCCGGGACAGGGTGAGACCCAGTACTTC,CASSPGQGETQYF
NA,TRBJ2-2,TRBV5-1,NA,TGCGCCAGCCGGTCCGCCTTGGGCACCGGGGAGCTGTTTTTT,CASRSALGTGELFF
NA,TRBJ2-6,TRBV5-4,TRBD1,TGTGCCAGCAGTTCCCCGGGACAGGGGGCTGGGGCCAACGTCCTGACTTTC,CASSSPGQGAGANVLTF
NA,TRBJ2-5,TRBV18,NA,TGTGCCAGCTCACCTAACCCCCTCCGAGAGACCCAGTACTTC,CASSPNPLRETQYF
once,TRBJ1-1,TRBV5-5,NA,TGTGCCAGCAGCCCTTGGGGGCTCACTGAAGCTTTCTTT,CASSPWGLTEAFF
NA,TRBJ1-5,TRBV12-5,NA,TGTGCTAGTGGTTTGGTACGAGGCAGGAGAGATTGGGCCCAGCATTTT,CASGLVRGRRDWAQHF
NA,TRBJ2-5,TRBV18,NA,TGTGCCAGCTCACGTGAAGGGTTCCCGGAGACCCAGTACTTC,CASSREGFPETQYF
NA,TRBJ2-7,TRBV2,NA,TGTGCCAGCCGGATTTTCTCCTACGAGCAGTACTTC,CASRIFSYEQYF
NA,TRBJ2-3,TRBV29-1,NA,TGCAGCGTTGAAGGCGGTGTAACTAGCACAGATACGCAGTATTTT,CSVEGGVTSTDTQYF
NA,TRBJ2-7,TRBV10-3,TRBD2,TGTGCCATCAGTGGACTAGCGGGAGTTAGCTACGAGCAGTACTTC,CAISGLAGVSYEQYF
NA,TRBJ2-1,TRBV28,NA,TGTGCCAGCAGTTTCCGGAACAGCGTTGTTCGTAATGAGCAGTTCTTC,CASSFRNSVVRNEQFF
NA,TRBJ2-7,TRBV5-5,NA,TGTGCCAGCAGCTTGGCGCAGGGGAATCCCTACGAGCAGTACTTC,CASSLAQGNPYEQYF
NA,TRBJ2-7,TRBV7-6,TRBD1,TGTGCCAGCAGCTTGGACAGGGGGAGGGAGCAGTACTTC,CASSLDRGREQYF
NA,TRBJ1-2,TRBV6-5,TRBD1,TGTGCCAGCAGTTACTCTGGGACAGGGGCCTATGGCTACACCTTC,CASSYSGTGAYGYTF
NA,TRBJ1-3,TRBV28,TRBD1,TGTGCCAGCAGTCCGAGTGACAGGGCCTTGCTCGGGAACACCATATATTTT,CASSPSDRALLGNTIYF